One and the same sample provided the 20 T cell receptor beta chains below, sequenced in a study of blood T cell repertoires in COVID-19. Generated by immunoSEQ multiplex PCR, the TCRdb table keeps only in-frame clones and is missing some. The table has 250,000 to 300,000 clones, around 90% seen once. The sequencing input was peripheral blood. The receptor source for this set is a man over 45 with acute or convalescent COVID-19.

The chain recombines TRBV6-1 with TRBJ2-7, with D possibly TRBD2 on 5 matching bases. Between the trimmed V and J ends, which lost 2 bases and 4 bases, there was a span of 6 bases. This CDR3 contains 12 residues. Germline V gene lookup returns CDR1 MNHNS and CDR2 SASEGT. The chain's CDR3 is CASSERGYEQYF. The CDR3 DNA sequence: TGTGCCAGCAGTGAACGGGGTTACGAGCAGTACTTC.

The V and J genes are TRBV18 and TRBJ1-2; D is ambiguous. This CDR3 is built from 17 residues. Germline loops: CDR1 KGHSH, CDR2 LQKENI. The V end lost 8 bases, the J end lost 7 bases, and 29 bases lay between the germline ends. CDR3 region: CASPESDSSSGSGGYTF. CDR3 in DNA: TGTGCCAGCCCAGAGTCTGACTCTTCGTCGGGATCGGGTGGCTACACCTTC.

This clone was counted between two and nine times. The genes are TRBV7-9 and TRBJ2-1; the match to TRBD1 covers 9 bases. Germline CDR1 is SEHNR and CDR2 is FQNEAQ (reference sequence). V dropped 6 bases and J dropped 5; count of bases not matched to a gene: 14. The CDR3 runs to 17 residues. The CDR3 nucleotides read TGTGCCAGCAGGTCAATTCCGGGACAGGGTTTTAACAATGAGCAGTTCTTC. Translation gives CASRSIPGQGFNNEQFF.

The chain is built from TRBV29-1 and TRBJ2-6; a possible D gene is TRBD1 (5 bases). V was trimmed by 6 bases and J by 0 bases, leaving 9 bases between them. From germline, CDR1 is SQVTM and CDR2 ANQGSEA. The CDR3 length is 14 residues. CDR3 nucleotides: TGCAGCGTAAGTCAGGGCTCTGGGGCCAACGTCCTGACTTTC. Translating gives CSVSQGSGANVLTF.

This sequence joins TRBV20-1 and TRBJ2-5; 8 nucleotides agree with TRBD2. Trimming at V came to 3 bases and at J to 7 bases, leaving 1 base not matched to a gene. The CDR3 has 11 amino acids. Germline CDR1 and CDR2: DFQATT and SNEGSKA (reference sequence). CDR3 coding DNA: TGCAGTGCTAGCCGGGGGGGGACCCAGTACTTC. Protein sequence: CSASRGGTQYF.

The genes are TRBV5-1 and TRBJ2-1, with TRBD2 identical over 13 bases. Germline CDR1 and CDR2: SGHRS and YFSETQ. The length of the CDR3 is 15 residues. V was pared by 4 bases and J by 8 bases, with 6 bases of the junction left unmatched. The CDR3 sequence: CASSLLAGGPDEQFF. The CDR3 bases are TGCGCCAGCAGCCTACTAGCGGGGGGGCCGGATGAGCAGTTCTTC.

The V call is TRBV9, the J call TRBJ1-4; 7 bases are a match to TRBD1. The CDR3 runs to 14 residues. The germline V gene encodes CDR1 SGDLS and CDR2 YYNGEE. The ends lost 4 bases at V and 8 bases at J; junction bases unmatched: 8. CDR3 bases: TGTGCCAGCAGCCCGACAGGGTGGGGCGAAAAACTGTTTTTT. Its translation is CASSPTGWGEKLFF.

This clone has only one observation. The chain recombines TRBV30 with TRBJ2-2; 11 bases map to TRBD1. V gave up 3 bases and J gave up 7 bases; unmatched junction bases: 4. Looked up from germline, CDR1 is GTSNPN and CDR2 is SVGIG (reference sequence). The CDR3 consists of 14 residues. The CDR3 loop reads CAWRGQGGGGELFF. The DNA for the CDR3 is TGTGCCTGGAGGGGACAGGGGGGAGGCGGGGAGCTGTTTTTT.

The gene calls are TRBV9 and TRBJ1-1; D gene uncertain. The length of the CDR3 is 13 residues. Trimming removed 5 bases at V and 0 bases at J, with 8 bases between. Germline loops: CDR1 SGDLS, CDR2 YYNGEE. CDR3 DNA: TGTGCCAGCAGTAGAAAGTTGAACACTGAAGCTTTCTTT. It is translated as CASSRKLNTEAFF.

V usage is TRBV19 and J usage is TRBJ2-2; 8 nucleotides align to TRBD2. The V gene end was trimmed by 5 bases and the J gene end by 5 bases; junction bases not matched to a gene: 13. Germline assignment: CDR1 LNHDA and CDR2 SQIVND (reference sequence). The CDR3 is 17 residues long. The DNA for the CDR3 is TGTGCCAGTAGTCCAGCGGGGGCCAGGGTCCCAACCGGGGAGCTGTTTTTT. Translation: CASSPAGARVPTGELFF.

This sequence joins TRBV27 and TRBJ1-4; 7 bases align to TRBD1. Germline V lookup: CDR1 MNHEY, CDR2 SMNVEV (reference sequence). J gave up 7 bases and V 0 bases, and 2 bases lay outside the gene matches. The CDR3 is 14 amino acids. Written as DNA, the CDR3 is TGTGCCAGCAGTTTATCATGGACAGGTGAAAAACTGTTTTTT. Protein sequence: CASSLSWTGEKLFF.

The V and J genes are TRBV5-1 and TRBJ1-1, with D perhaps TRBD1 (6 bases). This CDR3 has 14 residues. V was shortened by 7 bases and J by 2 bases, with 15 bases between the two germline ends. The germline V gene has CDR1 SGHRS and CDR2 YFSETQ. Written as DNA, the CDR3 is TGCGCCAGCCACCTAGGACAGCTCAACACTGAAGCTTTCTTT. Its translation is CASHLGQLNTEAFF.

This rearrangement joins TRBV6-5 to TRBJ1-5; D perhaps matches TRBD1 (6 bases). V lost 6 bases, J lost 9 bases, and 15 bases lay in between. The germline gives CDR1 MNHEY, CDR2 SVGAGI. The CDR3 loop spans 13 amino acids. The CDR3 here is CASRQGGLGPQHF. In DNA, the CDR3 is TGTGCCAGCAGACAAGGGGGTTTAGGGCCCCAGCATTTT.

The chain combines TRBV9 with TRBJ2-2, with 14 bases matching TRBD2. The V and J ends lost 4 bases and 3 bases, in that order; junction bases with no gene match: 5. The length of the CDR3 is 17 residues. Germline V CDR1 and CDR2: SGDLS, YYNGEE. The CDR3 DNA reads TGTGCCAGCAGCCGAAGACTAGCGGGGGGGCACACCGGGGAGCTGTTTTTT. Translated, it gives CASSRRLAGGHTGELFF.

The V and J genes are TRBV27 and TRBJ1-2; 8 positions match TRBD1. CDR3 length: 16 residues. From germline, CDR1 is MNHEY and CDR2 SMNVEV (reference sequence). Germline trimming cut 5 bases from V and 1 base from J; bases unmatched to any gene: 9. CDR3 in amino acids: CASSPSGGPLNYGYTF. The CDR3 region has the DNA TGTGCCAGCAGTCCTTCAGGGGGCCCCCTTAACTATGGCTACACCTTC.

CDR3 DNA sequence: TGTGCCAGCAGCTTAGCCGTCTTTGCGGGGGGCCACGAGCAGTACTTC. This gives the protein CASSLAVFAGGHEQYF. The gene calls are TRBV11-1 and TRBJ2-7, with TRBD2 matching over 8 bases. Per the germline V gene, CDR1 is SGHAT and CDR2 is FQDESV (reference sequence). V shed 0 bases, J shed 5 bases, and the junction held 9 bases outside the gene matches. The length of the CDR3 is 16 residues.

The V gene is TRBV27, the J gene TRBJ2-7; TRBD2 aligns across 8 bases. The J call is in doubt because the DNA end fits TRBJ2-5 better. The CDR3 is 16 residues long. Germline CDR1 is MNHEY and CDR2 is SMNVEV (reference sequence). The CDR3 spells CASSLRGSAGVETQYF. CDR3 sequence (DNA): TGTGCCAGCAGTTTAAGGGGATCAGCGGGGGTGGAGACCCAGTACTTC.

The chain recombines TRBV11-2 with TRBJ1-4; D call uncertain. The germline V gene has CDR1 SGHAT and CDR2 FQNNGV. There are 17 residues in the CDR3. Trimming cost V 0 bases and J 1 base, with 12 bases left between them. CDR3 sequence reads: CASSLDPPVLTNEKLFF. The CDR3 DNA is TGTGCCAGCAGCTTAGATCCCCCAGTCCTAACTAATGAAAAACTGTTTTTT.

This chain uses TRBV6-5 with TRBJ2-3, with D maybe TRBD1 (6 bases). Trimming took off 6 bases at V and 1 base at J, with 14 bases between the two ends. Germline V gene lookup returns CDR1 MNHEY and CDR2 SVGAGI. The CDR3 is 15 residues long. The CDR3 DNA is TGTGCCAGCAGCTCGGACAGCTGGGGCACAGATACGCAGTATTTT. Translation: CASSSDSWGTDTQYF.

The gene calls are TRBV10-3 and TRBJ2-3; weak D call: TRBD2 (5 bases). This CDR3 has 13 residues. Trimming left V 4 bases short and J 1 base short, with 6 bases between. In germline, CDR1 is ENHRY, CDR2 SYGVKD. The CDR3 protein is CAISVRGTDTQYF. The CDR3 DNA sequence: TGTGCCATCAGTGTGAGGGGCACAGATACGCAGTATTTT.